This T cell receptor beta chain emerged from a study of Ad26.COV2.S vaccination and SARS-CoV-2 variants. The overall study: Donor was one of the participants in the Ad26.COV2.S arm of the COV1001 trial. Into the muscle, Ad26.COV2.S was dosed once or twice, 56 days apart.

Treatment indicated: around 19 received Ad26.COV2.S at low or high dose, single or two shots; a few received placebo; per-sample allocation not given. Samples came from day 63 after the first vaccine or placebo injection. Germline CDR1 reads MNHEY; CDR2 reads SVGEGT. This CDR3 is built from 14 residues. The V end lost 1 base, the J end lost 1 base, and 7 bases lay between the germline ends. Study-level points and caveats: Vaccinees and placebo recipients showed similar non-spike TCR breadth. Recipients given vaccine exceeded placebo recipients in spike-specific TCR breadth.

Comment on this clone: Its specificity is not known.

The assay was immunoSEQ multiplex PCR, and TCRdb's table has in-frame clones only and misses some. The profile shows roughly 300,000 clones, about 87% of them singletons. The input for sequencing was peripheral blood, taken in a trial of Ad26.COV2.S vaccine versus placebo. The chain carries TRBV6-2 or TRBV6-3 and TRBJ2-5; no firm D call. The receptor was derived from a person between 18 and 59 years old who received the Ad26.COV2.S COVID-19 vaccine or a placebo. The CDR3: CASSYLAIQETQYF. The CDR3 nucleotides read TGTGCCAGCAGTTACTTGGCCATCCAAGAGACCCAGTACTTC.